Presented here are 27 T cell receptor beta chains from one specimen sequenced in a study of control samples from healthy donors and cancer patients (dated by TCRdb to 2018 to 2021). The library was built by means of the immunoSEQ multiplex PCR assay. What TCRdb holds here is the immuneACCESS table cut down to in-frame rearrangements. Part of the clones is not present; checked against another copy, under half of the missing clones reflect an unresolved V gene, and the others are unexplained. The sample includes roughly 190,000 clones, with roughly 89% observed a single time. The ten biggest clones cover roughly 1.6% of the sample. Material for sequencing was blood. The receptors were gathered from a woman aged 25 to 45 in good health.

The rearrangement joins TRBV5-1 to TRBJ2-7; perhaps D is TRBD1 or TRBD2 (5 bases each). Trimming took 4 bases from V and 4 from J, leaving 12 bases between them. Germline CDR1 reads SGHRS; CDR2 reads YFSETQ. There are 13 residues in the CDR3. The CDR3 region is CASSGGRRYEQYF. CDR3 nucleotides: TGCGCCAGCAGCGGGGGACGGAGATACGAGCAGTACTTC.

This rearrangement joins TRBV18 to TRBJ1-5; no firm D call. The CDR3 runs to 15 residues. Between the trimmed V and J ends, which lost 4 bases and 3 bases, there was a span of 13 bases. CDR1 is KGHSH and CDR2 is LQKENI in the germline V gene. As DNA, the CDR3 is TGTGCCAGCTCACTCCACCGACGGGACAATCAGCCCCAGCATTTT. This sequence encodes CASSLHRRDNQPQHF.

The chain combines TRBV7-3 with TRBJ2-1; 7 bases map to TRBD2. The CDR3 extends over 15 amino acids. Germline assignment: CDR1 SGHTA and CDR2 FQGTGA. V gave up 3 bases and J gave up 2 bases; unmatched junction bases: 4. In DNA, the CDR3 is TGTGCCAGCAGCTTTAGCGGGTCTCCCTACAATGAGCAGTTCTTC. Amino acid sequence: CASSFSGSPYNEQFF.

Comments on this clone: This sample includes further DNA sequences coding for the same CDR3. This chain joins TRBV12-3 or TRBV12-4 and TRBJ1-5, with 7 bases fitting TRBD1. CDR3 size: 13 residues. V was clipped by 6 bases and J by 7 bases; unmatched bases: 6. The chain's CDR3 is CASSLQGNQPQHF. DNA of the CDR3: TGTGCCAGCAGCCTACAGGGGAACCAGCCCCAGCATTTT.

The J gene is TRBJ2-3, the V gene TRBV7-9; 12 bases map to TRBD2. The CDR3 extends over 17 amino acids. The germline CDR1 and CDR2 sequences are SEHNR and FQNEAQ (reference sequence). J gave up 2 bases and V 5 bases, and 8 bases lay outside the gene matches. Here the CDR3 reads CASSRPRLAGVTDTQYF. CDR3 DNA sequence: TGTGCCAGCAGCAGGCCCCGACTAGCGGGAGTCACAGATACGCAGTATTTT. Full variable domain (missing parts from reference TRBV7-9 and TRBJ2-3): DTGVSQNPRHKITKRGQNVTFRCDPISEHNRLYWYRQTLGQGPEFLTYFQNEAQLEKSRLLSDRFSAERPKGSFSTLEIQRTEQGDSAMYLCASSRPRLAGVTDTQYFGPGTRLTVL.

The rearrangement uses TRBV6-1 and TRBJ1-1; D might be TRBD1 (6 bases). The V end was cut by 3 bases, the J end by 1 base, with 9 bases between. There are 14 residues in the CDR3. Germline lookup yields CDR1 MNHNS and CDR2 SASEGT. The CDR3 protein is CASSEGGRNTEAFF. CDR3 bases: TGTGCCAGCAGTGAGGGGGGGCGGAACACTGAAGCTTTCTTT.

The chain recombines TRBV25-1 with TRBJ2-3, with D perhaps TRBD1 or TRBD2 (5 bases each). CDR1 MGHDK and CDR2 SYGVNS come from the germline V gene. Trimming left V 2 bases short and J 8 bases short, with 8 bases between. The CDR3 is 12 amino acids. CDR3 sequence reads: CASSEQGVTQYF. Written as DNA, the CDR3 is TGTGCCAGCAGTGAACAGGGAGTTACGCAGTATTTT.

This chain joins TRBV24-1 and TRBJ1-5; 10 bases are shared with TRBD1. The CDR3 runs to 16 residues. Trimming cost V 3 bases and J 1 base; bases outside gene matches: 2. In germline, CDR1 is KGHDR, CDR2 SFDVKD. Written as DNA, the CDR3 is TGTGCCACCAGTGATGGGGACAGGGGCAGCAATCAGCCCCAGCATTTT. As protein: CATSDGDRGSNQPQHF.

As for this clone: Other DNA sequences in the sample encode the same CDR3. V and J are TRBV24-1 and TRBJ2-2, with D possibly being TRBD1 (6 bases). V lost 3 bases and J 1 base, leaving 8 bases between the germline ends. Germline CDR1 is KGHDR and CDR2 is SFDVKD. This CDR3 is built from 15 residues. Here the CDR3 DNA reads TGTGCCACCAGTGATCCGGGACAGAACACCGGGGAGCTGTTTTTT. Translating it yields CATSDPGQNTGELFF.

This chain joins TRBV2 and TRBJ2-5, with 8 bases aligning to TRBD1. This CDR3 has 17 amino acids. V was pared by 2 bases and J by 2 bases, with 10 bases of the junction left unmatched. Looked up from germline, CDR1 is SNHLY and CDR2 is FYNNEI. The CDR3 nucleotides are TGTGCCAGCAGTGAATGGGGAATATGGACAGGGCAAGAGACCCAGTACTTC. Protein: CASSEWGIWTGQETQYF. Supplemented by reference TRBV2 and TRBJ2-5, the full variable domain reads EPEVTQTPSHQVTQMGQEVILRCVPISNHLYFYWYRQILGQKVEFLVSFYNNEISEKSEIFDDQFSVERPDGSNFTLKIRSTKLEDSAMYFCASSEWGIWTGQETQYFGPGTRLLVL.

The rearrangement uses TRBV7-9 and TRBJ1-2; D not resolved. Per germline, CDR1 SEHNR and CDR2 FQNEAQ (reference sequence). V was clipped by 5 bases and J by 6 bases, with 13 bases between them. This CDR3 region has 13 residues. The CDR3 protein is CASSPDGRHGYTF. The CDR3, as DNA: TGTGCCAGCAGCCCCGACGGGAGGCATGGCTACACCTTC.

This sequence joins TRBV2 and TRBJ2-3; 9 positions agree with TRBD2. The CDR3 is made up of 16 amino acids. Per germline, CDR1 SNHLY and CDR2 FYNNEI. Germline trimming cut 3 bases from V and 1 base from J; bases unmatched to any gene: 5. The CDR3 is CASSEIAGARTDTQYF. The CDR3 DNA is TGTGCCAGCAGTGAGATAGCGGGGGCCCGCACAGATACGCAGTATTTT.

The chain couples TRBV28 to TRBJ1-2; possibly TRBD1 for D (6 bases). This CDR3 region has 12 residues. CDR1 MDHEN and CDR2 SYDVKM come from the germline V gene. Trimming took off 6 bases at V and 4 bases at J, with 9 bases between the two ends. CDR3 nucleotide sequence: TGTGCCAGCAGGCAGGGGAGCTATGGCTACACCTTC. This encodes CASRQGSYGYTF.

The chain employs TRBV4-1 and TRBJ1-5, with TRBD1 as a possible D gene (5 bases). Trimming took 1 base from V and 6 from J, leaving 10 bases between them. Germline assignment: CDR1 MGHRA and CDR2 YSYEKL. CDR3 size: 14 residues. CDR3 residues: CASSQVQGSQPQHF. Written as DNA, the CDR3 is TGCGCCAGCAGCCAAGTCCAGGGCTCTCAGCCCCAGCATTTT.

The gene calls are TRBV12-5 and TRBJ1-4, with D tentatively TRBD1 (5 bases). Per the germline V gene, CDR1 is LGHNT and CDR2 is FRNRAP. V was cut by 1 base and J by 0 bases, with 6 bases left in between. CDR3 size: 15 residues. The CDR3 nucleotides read TGTGCTAGTGGTTTGGGACAGACAACTAATGAAAAACTGTTTTTT. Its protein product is CASGLGQTTNEKLFF. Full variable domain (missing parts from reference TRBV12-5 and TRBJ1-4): DARVTQTPRHKVTEMGQEVTMRCQPILGHNTVFWYRQTMMQGLELLAYFRNRAPLDDSGMPKDRFSAEMPDATLATLKIQPSEPRDSAVYFCASGLGQTTNEKLFFGSGTQLSVL.

The CDR3 DNA sequence: TGTGCCAGCAGCTTAGAGACAGGGATTTACGAGCAGTACTTC. Translated: CASSLETGIYEQYF. The chain joins TRBV7-2 to TRBJ2-7, with 7 bases aligning to TRBD1. The CDR3 totals 14 residues. The germline V gene has CDR1 SGHTA and CDR2 FQGNSA. J gave up 4 bases and V 1 base, and 4 bases lay outside the gene matches.

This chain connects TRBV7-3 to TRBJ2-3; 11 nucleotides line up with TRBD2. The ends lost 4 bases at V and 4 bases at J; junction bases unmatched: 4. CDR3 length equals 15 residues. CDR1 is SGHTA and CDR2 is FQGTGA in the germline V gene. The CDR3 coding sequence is TGTGCCAGCAGCTCCATAGCGGGAGGGCCAGATACGCAGTATTTT. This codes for CASSSIAGGPDTQYF.

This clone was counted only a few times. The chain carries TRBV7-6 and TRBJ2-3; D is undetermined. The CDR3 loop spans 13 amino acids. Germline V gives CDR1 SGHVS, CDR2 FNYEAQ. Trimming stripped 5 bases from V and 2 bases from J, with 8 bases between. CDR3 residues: CASSLQPTDTQYF. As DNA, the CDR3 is TGTGCCAGCAGCCTCCAACCCACAGATACGCAGTATTTT.

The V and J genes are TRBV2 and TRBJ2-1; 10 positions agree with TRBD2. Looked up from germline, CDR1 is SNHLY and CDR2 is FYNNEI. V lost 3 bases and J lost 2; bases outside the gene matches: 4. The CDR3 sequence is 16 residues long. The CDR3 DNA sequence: TGTGCCAGCAGTGATGGGGGACTAGCGACCTACAATGAGCAGTTCTTC. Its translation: CASSDGGLATYNEQFF.

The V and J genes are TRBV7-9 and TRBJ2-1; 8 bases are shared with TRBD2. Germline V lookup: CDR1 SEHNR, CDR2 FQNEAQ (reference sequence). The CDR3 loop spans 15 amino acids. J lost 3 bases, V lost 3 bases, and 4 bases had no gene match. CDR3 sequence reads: CASSLVSGNYNEQFF. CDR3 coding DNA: TGTGCCAGCAGCTTGGTTAGCGGGAACTACAATGAGCAGTTCTTC. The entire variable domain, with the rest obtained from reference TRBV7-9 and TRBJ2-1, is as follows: DTGVSQNPRHKITKRGQNVTFRCDPISEHNRLYWYRQTLGQGPEFLTYFQNEAQLEKSRLLSDRFSAERPKGSFSTLEIQRTEQGDSAMYLCASSLVSGNYNEQFFGPGTRLTVL.

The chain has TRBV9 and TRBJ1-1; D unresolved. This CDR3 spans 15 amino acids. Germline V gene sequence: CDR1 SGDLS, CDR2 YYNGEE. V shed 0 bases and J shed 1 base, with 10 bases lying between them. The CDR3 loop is CASSVAPQTNTEAFF. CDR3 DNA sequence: TGTGCCAGCAGCGTAGCTCCCCAGACGAACACTGAAGCTTTCTTT. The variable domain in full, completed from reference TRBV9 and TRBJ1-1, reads DSGVTQTPKHLITATGQRVTLRCSPRSGDLSVYWYQQSLDQGLQFLIQYYNGEERAKGNILERFSAQQFPDLHSELNLSSLELGDSALYFCASSVAPQTNTEAFFGQGTRLTVV.

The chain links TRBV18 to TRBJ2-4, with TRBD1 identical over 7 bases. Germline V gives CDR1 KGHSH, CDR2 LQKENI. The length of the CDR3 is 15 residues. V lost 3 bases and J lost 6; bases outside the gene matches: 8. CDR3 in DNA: TGTGCCAGCTCACCTGATACAGGGGTCGGAAACATTCAGTACTTC. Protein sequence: CASSPDTGVGNIQYF.

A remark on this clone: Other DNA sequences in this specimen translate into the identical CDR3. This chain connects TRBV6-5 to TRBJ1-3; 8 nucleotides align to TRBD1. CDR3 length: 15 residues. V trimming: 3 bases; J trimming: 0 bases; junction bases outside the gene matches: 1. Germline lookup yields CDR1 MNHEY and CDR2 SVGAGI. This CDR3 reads CASSYDRGSGNTIYF. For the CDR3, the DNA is TGTGCCAGCAGTTATGACAGGGGCTCTGGAAACACCATATATTTT.

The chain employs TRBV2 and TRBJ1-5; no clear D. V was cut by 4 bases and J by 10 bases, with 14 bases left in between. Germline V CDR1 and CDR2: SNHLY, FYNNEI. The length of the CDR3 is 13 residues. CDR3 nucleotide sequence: TGTGCCAGCAGTGGGGAGGGAATTTACCCCCAGCATTTT. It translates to CASSGEGIYPQHF.

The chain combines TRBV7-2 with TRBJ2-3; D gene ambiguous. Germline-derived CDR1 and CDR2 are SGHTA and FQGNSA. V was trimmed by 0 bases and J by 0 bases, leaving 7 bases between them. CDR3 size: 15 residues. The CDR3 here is CASSLAVLSTDTQYF. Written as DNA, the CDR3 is TGTGCCAGCAGCTTAGCGGTCCTGAGCACAGATACGCAGTATTTT.

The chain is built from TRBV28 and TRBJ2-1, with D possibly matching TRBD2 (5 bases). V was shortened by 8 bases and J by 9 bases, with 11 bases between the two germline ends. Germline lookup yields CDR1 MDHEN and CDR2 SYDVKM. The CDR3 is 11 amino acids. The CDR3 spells CASGGAREQFF. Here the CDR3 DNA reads TGTGCCAGCGGAGGAGCTCGTGAGCAGTTCTTC.

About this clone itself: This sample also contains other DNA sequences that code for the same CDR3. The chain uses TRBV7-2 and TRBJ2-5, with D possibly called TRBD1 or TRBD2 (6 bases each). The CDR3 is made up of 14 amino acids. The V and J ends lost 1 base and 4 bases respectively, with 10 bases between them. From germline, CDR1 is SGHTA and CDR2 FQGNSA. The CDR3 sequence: CASSLGGRGETQYF. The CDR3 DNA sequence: TGTGCCAGCAGCTTAGGGGGGCGGGGAGAGACCCAGTACTTC.